This T cell receptor (beta chain) was recovered during a study of breast tumors, draining lymph nodes, adjacent tissues. TCRdb re-derived calls from the multiplex PCR reads in MiXCR, one entry per CDR3 protein. This table holds around 66,000 distinct CDR3 sequences, less than 45% found once. This clonotype has ten or more counts. Sequenced material: breast tumor tissue. This clonotype originated in a female donor with breast cancer. Some clones in this sample may be carry-over from other donors' samples.

Written as DNA, the CDR3 is TGTGCCAGCAGCGTAGATCCCAGGGGGAATGGCTACACCTTC. It encodes CASSVDPRGNGYTF. V usage is TRBV9 and J usage is TRBJ1-2; 7 bases match TRBD1. Germline trimming cut 0 bases from V and 6 bases from J; bases unmatched to any gene: 5. Germline loops: CDR1 SGDLS, CDR2 YYNGEE. The CDR3 has 14 residues.